One sample yielded the 21 T cell receptor beta chains listed below, sequenced in a study of OX40 agonist ivuxolimab in advanced cancers. The library came from the immunoSEQ multiplex PCR assay. The table comes from immuneACCESS by way of TCRdb, which keeps in-frame sequences with V and J called. Part of the clones is missing from these tables; in studies checked, under half for an unresolved V gene and the rest for unknown reasons. A total of fewer than 40,000 clones appear in this sample, around 81% of them only once. The ten largest clones take up over 1.2% of the sample. The sequencing used CD4+ or CD8+ T cells sorted from blood, collected in a trial of the OX40 agonist ivuxolimab. The receptors shown here come from an adult with an advanced solid tumor such as melanoma, head and neck, liver or kidney cancer.

The chain couples TRBV10-3 to TRBJ2-2; D is perhaps TRBD1 (6 bases). Germline V lookup: CDR1 ENHRY, CDR2 SYGVKD. Trimming left V 4 bases short and J 5 bases short, with 11 bases between. This CDR3 is built from 14 residues. The CDR3 nucleotides read TGTGCCATCAGTGTGGGCAGGGGTACCGGGGAGCTGTTTTTT. It codes for CAISVGRGTGELFF.

The V and J genes are TRBV30 and TRBJ1-2, with D perhaps TRBD1 (6 bases). The V end lost 6 bases, the J end lost 4 bases, and 12 bases lay between the germline ends. In germline, CDR1 is GTSNPN, CDR2 SVGIG (reference sequence). The CDR3 extends over 12 amino acids. The DNA of the CDR3 is TGTGCCTGTCACACAGGGATCTATGGCTACACCTTC. It specifies CACHTGIYGYTF.

This chain uses TRBV7-8 with TRBJ2-6, with D unresolved. The ends were cut back, 1 base at V and 2 bases at J, with 9 bases in the middle. CDR1 is SGHVS, CDR2 FQNEAQ, per germline. The CDR3 has 16 amino acids. CDR3 sequence reads: CASSLVRPAGANVLTF. The DNA of the CDR3 is TGTGCCAGCAGCTTAGTCCGCCCTGCTGGGGCCAACGTCCTGACTTTC.

This clone has only one observation. This sequence joins TRBV23-1 and TRBJ2-7, with D possibly TRBD1 on 5 matching bases. TRBV23-1 is filed as an ORF, its function uncertain. V was cut by 6 bases and J by 2 bases, with 11 bases left in between. The CDR3 runs to 13 residues. CDR3 bases: TGCGCCAGCAGAAGACAGCGTCCCTACGAGCAGTACTTC. As protein: CASRRQRPYEQYF.

CDR3 amino acids: CASSTPGGRREKLFF. CDR3 in DNA: TGTGCCAGCAGTACTCCCGGGGGGCGCAGGGAAAAACTGTTTTTT. The J gene is TRBJ1-4, the V gene TRBV28, with TRBD1 as a possible D gene (6 bases). Per the germline V gene, CDR1 is MDHEN and CDR2 is SYDVKM. This CDR3 is built from 15 residues. Trimming left V 5 bases short and J 8 bases short, with 18 bases between.

This chain links TRBV5-4 with TRBJ1-2; the match to TRBD1 covers 9 bases. The trim removed 4 bases at V and 6 bases at J, leaving 16 bases unmatched. The CDR3 is 17 residues long. Looked up from germline, CDR1 is SGHNT and CDR2 is YYREEE (reference sequence). The CDR3 reads CASSDFPLGTGNHGYTF. CDR3 coding DNA: TGTGCCAGCAGCGACTTCCCCCTCGGGACAGGGAACCATGGCTACACCTTC.

The chain employs TRBV6-6 and TRBJ1-5; D not resolved. Trimming shortened V by 6 bases and J by 3 bases, and 12 bases separated the two germline ends. Germline CDR1 is MNHNY and CDR2 is SVGAGI (reference sequence). The length of the CDR3 is 14 residues. The CDR3 loop reads CASRPERNNQPQHF. In DNA form, the CDR3 reads TGTGCCAGCAGGCCCGAGAGGAACAATCAGCCCCAGCATTTT.

The chain joins TRBV5-4 to TRBJ2-7; D unclear. V was clipped by 1 base and J by 1 base, with 12 bases between them. CDR3 size: 15 residues. Per the germline V gene, CDR1 is SGHNT and CDR2 is YYREEE (reference sequence). In nucleotides, the CDR3 is TGTGCCAGCAGCTTGCAACCGGTTTCGTCCTACGAGCAGTACTTC. Protein product: CASSLQPVSSYEQYF.

The chain joins TRBV13 to TRBJ2-1; D ambiguous. CDR3 length: 11 amino acids. V gave up 2 bases and J gave up 10 bases, with 6 bases separating them. Per germline, CDR1 PRHDT and CDR2 FYEKMQ (reference sequence). CDR3 protein: CASSLYGEQFF. The CDR3 DNA reads as TGTGCCAGCAGCTTATATGGAGAGCAGTTCTTC.

The chain employs TRBV28 and TRBJ1-6; D not certain. The CDR3 is made up of 14 amino acids. In germline, CDR1 is MDHEN, CDR2 SYDVKM. V was pared by 6 bases and J by 9 bases, with 15 bases between. The chain's CDR3 is CASRQIPGSSPLHF. The CDR3 DNA is TGTGCCAGCAGACAAATTCCGGGGAGTTCACCCCTCCACTTT.

The rearrangement links TRBV4-3 to TRBJ2-7; a possible D gene is TRBD2 (5 bases). The CDR3 loop spans 16 amino acids. With 0 bases removed from V and 3 bases from J, the gap between germline ends came to 15 bases. CDR1 and CDR2 (germline): LGHNA, YSLEER. As DNA, the CDR3 is TGCGCCAGCAGCCAAGATGCAGGTTCGGGGAACTACGAGCAGTACTTC. It codes for CASSQDAGSGNYEQYF.

This chain connects TRBV19 to TRBJ1-2, with 7 bases fitting TRBD1. The CDR3 length is 12 residues. Germline-derived CDR1 and CDR2 are LNHDA and SQIVND (reference sequence). J gave up 4 bases and V 5 bases, and 1 base lay outside the gene matches. The CDR3 sequence: CASSSGGYGYTF. DNA of the CDR3: TGTGCCAGTAGTTCAGGGGGCTATGGCTACACCTTC. The variable domain in full, with the rest retrieved from reference TRBV19 and TRBJ1-2, is DGGITQSPKYLFRKEGQNVTLSCEQNLNHDAMYWYRQDPGQGLRLIYYSQIVNDFQKGDIAEGYSVSREKKESFPLTVTSAQKNPTAFYLCASSSGGYGYTFGSGTRLTVV.

This clone has only one observation. The chain has TRBV7-2 and TRBJ1-2; D is uncertain. The CDR3 sequence is 15 residues long. V lost 3 bases, J lost 8 bases, and 19 bases lay in between. CDR1 is SGHTA and CDR2 is FQGNSA in the germline V gene. CDR3 sequence reads: CASSLRIPPTSGYTF. In nucleotides, the CDR3 is TGTGCCAGCAGCTTGCGGATCCCACCGACGTCCGGCTACACCTTC.

This clone was counted a single time. The chain couples TRBV30 to TRBJ1-4; D gene unclear. V shed 2 bases and J shed 6 bases, with 7 bases lying between them. Germline V CDR1 and CDR2: GTSNPN, SVGIG (reference sequence). This CDR3 is 12 amino acids long. In DNA, the CDR3 is TGTGCCTGGAGTAGCTGGGATGAAAAACTGTTTTTT. Translating it yields CAWSSWDEKLFF.

The genes are TRBV10-1 and TRBJ2-5; 10 bases fit TRBD1. The CDR3 length is 16 residues. J gave up 1 base and V 0 bases, and 2 bases lay outside the gene matches. Germline lookup yields CDR1 WNHNN and CDR2 SYGVQD (reference sequence). The CDR3 DNA reads TGCGCCAGCAGTGAGTCTGGACAGGGGGGCCAAGAGACCCAGTACTTC. Amino acids: CASSESGQGGQETQYF.

The chain recombines TRBV2 with TRBJ1-1; D might be TRBD1 (5 bases). The germline V and J ends were trimmed by 5 bases and 11 bases, with 21 bases remaining between them. The CDR3 consists of 14 residues. Looked up from germline, CDR1 is SNHLY and CDR2 is FYNNEI. For the CDR3, the DNA is TGTGCCAGCAGTCTTCCAGGGATAAGGGTGGGGGCTTTCTTT. Its translation: CASSLPGIRVGAFF.

V is TRBV7-8 and J is TRBJ1-6; perhaps TRBD1 as D (6 bases). This CDR3 has 16 amino acids. The germline V gene has CDR1 SGHVS and CDR2 FQNEAQ. The ends were cut back, 7 bases at V and 10 bases at J, with 23 bases in the middle. As DNA, the CDR3 is TGTGCCAGCACCCGGAGAGGGGACACTCATACCTCACCCCTCCACTTT. It yields the protein CASTRRGDTHTSPLHF.

The rearrangement links TRBV27 to TRBJ1-1; D is uncertain. The CDR3 extends over 13 amino acids. Germline lookup yields CDR1 MNHEY and CDR2 SMNVEV (reference sequence). Trimming removed 3 bases at V and 1 base at J, with 6 bases between. CDR3: CASSFRENTEAFF. CDR3 DNA sequence: TGTGCCAGCAGTTTCCGGGAGAACACTGAAGCTTTCTTT.

The chain is built from TRBV29-1 and TRBJ1-1; 8 bases fit TRBD1. There are 13 residues in the CDR3. The germline CDR1 and CDR2 sequences are SQVTM and ANQGSEA. V was clipped by 6 bases and J by 4 bases; unmatched bases: 7. The CDR3 sequence: CSVVPGGGTEAFF. The CDR3 coding sequence is TGCAGCGTCGTGCCAGGGGGCGGCACTGAAGCTTTCTTT.

The chain uses TRBV4-1 and TRBJ1-2, with 9 positions matching TRBD1. V lost 3 bases and J lost 8; bases outside the gene matches: 16. CDR3 length equals 17 residues. The V gene's germline CDR1 is MGHRA and CDR2 YSYEKL. CDR3 nucleotides: TGCGCCAGCAGCCAGCCTGGACAGGGGAAGTTTGTAGGGGGCTACACCTTC. As protein: CASSQPGQGKFVGGYTF.

This chain joins TRBV10-3 and TRBJ2-7; D gene ambiguous. The CDR3 is made up of 14 amino acids. Germline V gives CDR1 ENHRY, CDR2 SYGVKD. The V gene lost 0 bases and the J gene lost 2 bases, with 8 bases spanning the gap. CDR3 protein: CAISESTGTYEQYF. The CDR3 nucleotides are TGTGCCATCAGTGAGTCGACGGGCACCTACGAGCAGTACTTC.